The 28 T cell receptor beta chains listed next were all sequenced from one sample in a study of control samples from healthy donors and cancer patients. The table came from immunoSEQ multiplex PCR; TCRdb's copy has only in-frame clones and leaves some out. The table records approximately 100,000 clones, under 90% of them present only once. The sample consisted of blood. The receptors shown here come from a woman in her thirties or forties in good health.

The chain joins TRBV7-2 to TRBJ1-2, with D hard to call. This CDR3 contains 15 residues. Trimming took off 1 base at V and 6 bases at J, with 15 bases between the two ends. CDR1 SGHTA and CDR2 FQGNSA come from the germline V gene. Written as DNA, the CDR3 is TGTGCCAGCAGCTTAGATGGAACCCAAATAGATGGCTACACCTTC. It translates to CASSLDGTQIDGYTF.

The rearrangement joins TRBV11-1 to TRBJ2-3; TRBD2 aligns across 8 bases. V shed 5 bases and J 4 bases; nucleotides not matched to a gene: 11. In germline, CDR1 is SGHAT, CDR2 FQDESV (reference sequence). The CDR3 consists of 16 residues. Here the CDR3 reads CASSPKFRGGSDTQYF. CDR3 sequence (DNA): TGTGCCAGCAGCCCCAAGTTTCGGGGGGGCTCAGATACGCAGTATTTT.

This chain joins TRBV5-4 and TRBJ2-2, with 7 bases identical to TRBD1. Germline CDR1 is SGHNT and CDR2 is YYREEE (reference sequence). The length of the CDR3 is 16 residues. After removal of 4 bases from V and 1 base from J, the junction contained 7 bases not matched to a gene. The CDR3 region has the DNA TGTGCCAGCAGCGCACCGGGACAGCTGAACACCGGGGAGCTGTTTTTT. Protein: CASSAPGQLNTGELFF.

The chain carries TRBV2 and TRBJ2-1, with 7 bases fitting TRBD1. This CDR3 is built from 14 residues. The J segment lost 0 bases and the V segment lost 6 bases, leaving 2 bases of the junction unmatched. Germline-derived CDR1 and CDR2 are SNHLY and FYNNEI. CDR3 sequence reads: CASRGQSSYNEQFF. The CDR3 DNA reads as TGTGCCAGCAGGGGACAGAGCTCCTACAATGAGCAGTTCTTC.

The rearrangement links TRBV11-3 to TRBJ2-1; 10 bases fit TRBD1. The germline CDR1 and CDR2 sequences are SGHNT and YENEEA. This CDR3 has 16 residues. The V segment lost 1 base and the J segment 1 base; nucleotides outside the gene matches: 1. The CDR3 DNA reads TGTGCCAGCAGCTTAGGGGGACAGGGGTCCTACAATGAGCAGTTCTTC. Its translation is CASSLGGQGSYNEQFF.

The chain carries TRBV4-3 and TRBJ1-4, with D possibly being TRBD1 (6 bases). The CDR3 consists of 16 residues. V lost 0 bases, J lost 3 bases, and 11 bases lay in between. Germline V lookup: CDR1 LGHNA, CDR2 YSLEER. CDR3 DNA: TGCGCCAGCAGCCAAGATACAGGGTTTGCTAATGAAAAACTGTTTTTT. Amino acid sequence: CASSQDTGFANEKLFF.

The chain uses TRBV9 and TRBJ2-3; D not certain. V lost 0 bases and J 2 bases, leaving 10 bases between the germline ends. The CDR3 spans 15 residues. The germline V gene encodes CDR1 SGDLS and CDR2 YYNGEE. The CDR3 reads CASSVEGRFTDTQYF. DNA for the CDR3: TGTGCCAGCAGCGTAGAAGGTAGATTCACAGATACGCAGTATTTT. Drawing the rest from reference TRBV9 and TRBJ2-3, the complete variable domain is DSGVTQTPKHLITATGQRVTLRCSPRSGDLSVYWYQQSLDQGLQFLIQYYNGEERAKGNILERFSAQQFPDLHSELNLSSLELGDSALYFCASSVEGRFTDTQYFGPGTRLTVL.

The chain carries TRBV19 and TRBJ2-2; TRBD1 matches 9 bases. The CDR3 totals 15 residues. Trimming removed 3 bases from V and 3 bases from J; junction bases left unmatched: 2. CDR1 is LNHDA and CDR2 is SQIVND in the germline V gene (reference sequence). CDR3 region: CASSMDRGDTGELFF. CDR3 bases: TGTGCCAGTAGTATGGACAGGGGCGACACCGGGGAGCTGTTTTTT.

This clone was seen once. The chain joins TRBV5-8 to TRBJ2-7; D unresolved. The germline CDR1 and CDR2 sequences are SGHTS and YDEGEE. The V and J ends lost 1 base and 3 bases respectively, with 11 bases between them. The CDR3 has 14 residues. CDR3: CASSLSGRYYEQYF. For the CDR3, the DNA is TGTGCCAGCAGCTTGTCCGGACGCTACTACGAGCAGTACTTC.

The chain uses TRBV7-8 and TRBJ2-3, with 9 bases identical to TRBD2. Trimming cost V 5 bases and J 0 bases; bases outside gene matches: 9. CDR3 length: 17 residues. CDR1 is SGHVS, CDR2 FQNEAQ, per germline. The CDR3 DNA sequence: TGTGCCAGCAGCATCTTTAGCGGGGGATCTAGCACAGATACGCAGTATTTT. Translation gives CASSIFSGGSSTDTQYF.

J is TRBJ2-3 and V is TRBV5-1, with D possibly being TRBD1 (6 bases). Germline CDR1 SGHRS, CDR2 YFSETQ. The CDR3 is 14 residues long. Trimming stripped 4 bases from V and 2 bases from J, with 11 bases between. CDR3 protein: CASSMGAVTDTQYF. Written as DNA, the CDR3 is TGCGCCAGCAGCATGGGGGCAGTCACAGATACGCAGTATTTT.

The CDR3 sequence is CASSSPGGYYGYTF. The CDR3 nucleotides read TGTGCCAGCAGCTCCCCCGGGGGCTACTATGGCTACACCTTC. V usage is TRBV9 and J usage is TRBJ1-2, with D possibly being TRBD1 (6 bases). CDR3 length: 14 amino acids. Germline lookup yields CDR1 SGDLS and CDR2 YYNGEE. The V end lost 4 bases, the J end lost 3 bases, and 13 bases lay between the germline ends.

The V and J genes are TRBV7-9 and TRBJ2-3; possibly TRBD1 for D (5 bases). CDR3 size: 12 residues. Germline CDR1 reads SEHNR; CDR2 reads FQNEAQ (reference sequence). With 5 bases removed from V and 6 bases from J, the gap between germline ends came to 9 bases. The CDR3 nucleotides read TGTGCCAGCAGCATAACAGGCGATACGCAGTATTTT. Translating it yields CASSITGDTQYF.

V is TRBV2 and J is TRBJ2-3; TRBD2 aligns across 14 bases. The CDR3 is made up of 19 amino acids. The V segment lost 6 bases and the J segment 2 bases; nucleotides outside the gene matches: 13. The germline V gene encodes CDR1 SNHLY and CDR2 FYNNEI. The CDR3 nucleotides read TGTGCCAGCAGAGCCGGGACTAGCGGGGGCCGCCTTCTCACAGATACGCAGTATTTT. Translating it yields CASRAGTSGGRLLTDTQYF.

V gene TRBV9 combines with J gene TRBJ2-3; 8 bases are shared with TRBD2. The ends lost 1 base at V and 3 bases at J; junction bases unmatched: 13. The CDR3 loop spans 18 amino acids. The germline V gene has CDR1 SGDLS and CDR2 YYNGEE. Here the CDR3 reads CASSVTIPGTRNTDTQYF. DNA of the CDR3: TGTGCCAGCAGCGTAACCATTCCCGGGACTAGAAATACAGATACGCAGTATTTT. Supplemented by reference TRBV9 and TRBJ2-3, the full variable domain reads DSGVTQTPKHLITATGQRVTLRCSPRSGDLSVYWYQQSLDQGLQFLIQYYNGEERAKGNILERFSAQQFPDLHSELNLSSLELGDSALYFCASSVTIPGTRNTDTQYFGPGTRLTVL.

This clone was seen only a few times. CDR3: CATSGTVNTGELFF. The CDR3, as DNA: TGTGCCACCAGTGGGACAGTTAACACCGGGGAGCTGTTTTTT. V gene TRBV24-1 combines with J gene TRBJ2-2, with a weak D call TRBD1 (6 bases). This CDR3 comprises 14 residues. CDR1 KGHDR and CDR2 SFDVKD come from the germline V gene. V shed 5 bases and J shed 2 bases, with 8 bases lying between them.

This chain connects TRBV27 to TRBJ2-2, with 12 bases that match TRBD1. The germline CDR1 and CDR2 sequences are MNHEY and SMNVEV (reference sequence). The CDR3 consists of 17 residues. Trimming cost V 5 bases and J 3 bases; bases outside gene matches: 7. For the CDR3, the DNA is TGTGCCAGCAGTAACAAGGGACAGGGGGCTTACACCGGGGAGCTGTTTTTT. Translated: CASSNKGQGAYTGELFF.

The chain is built from TRBV6-6 and TRBJ1-1; D may be TRBD1 (6 bases). The CDR3 runs 13 residues. Trimming shortened V by 6 bases and J by 2 bases, and 10 bases separated the two germline ends. Per germline, CDR1 MNHNY and CDR2 SVGAGI (reference sequence). Here the CDR3 reads CASSNRANTEAFF. CDR3 DNA sequence: TGTGCCAGCAGCAACAGGGCAAACACTGAAGCTTTCTTT.

The V and J genes are TRBV5-1 and TRBJ2-7; tentatively, D is TRBD2 (6 bases). CDR1 is SGHRS and CDR2 is YFSETQ in the germline V gene. V dropped 2 bases and J dropped 6 bases, with 12 bases sitting between them. This CDR3 region has 13 residues. The CDR3 is CASSLWREREQYF. As DNA, the CDR3 is TGCGCCAGCAGCTTATGGAGGGAACGCGAGCAGTACTTC.

This clone has a single count. The chain combines TRBV21-1 with TRBJ2-5. TRBV21-1 is given as a pseudogene. The CDR3 spans 14 residues. CDR3 bases: TGTGCCAGCAGCAAAGGGACGGTTCAAGAGACCCAGTACTTC. As protein: CASSKGTVQETQYF.

V and J are TRBV5-4 and TRBJ2-2, with 12 bases matching TRBD2. From germline, CDR1 is SGHNT and CDR2 YYREEE (reference sequence). Trimming took 4 bases from V and 1 from J; bases not matched to a gene: 2. The CDR3 is 16 residues long. CDR3 amino acids: CASSTTSGGNTGELFF. CDR3 nucleotide sequence: TGTGCCAGCAGCACGACTAGCGGGGGGAACACCGGGGAGCTGTTTTTT. The variable domain in full, completed from reference TRBV5-4 and TRBJ2-2, reads ETGVTQSPTHLIKTRGQQVTLRCSSQSGHNTVSWYQQALGQGPQFIFQYYREEENGRGNFPPRFSGLQFPNYSSELNVNALELDDSALYLCASSTTSGGNTGELFFGEGSRLTVL.

The genes are TRBV24-1 and TRBJ1-2; D gene uncertain. The CDR3 extends over 13 amino acids. The germline CDR1 and CDR2 sequences are KGHDR and SFDVKD. Trimming removed 4 bases from V and 10 bases from J, with 15 bases in between. The CDR3, as DNA: TGTGCCACCAGTGACCCGGGTGGCGGGGACTACACCTTC. This codes for CATSDPGGGDYTF.

The chain is built from TRBV10-2 and TRBJ1-5, with 9 bases identical to TRBD1. This CDR3 has 14 residues. CDR1 WSHSY and CDR2 SAAADI come from the germline V gene. Trimming cost V 10 bases and J 3 bases; bases outside gene matches: 7. The CDR3: CATAGQGYNQPQHF. For the CDR3, the DNA is TGCGCCACCGCGGGACAGGGCTACAATCAGCCCCAGCATTTT.

This clone was seen a few times. This CDR3 is CASNQWTENEKLFF. The CDR3 DNA sequence: TGTGCCAGCAACCAATGGACCGAGAATGAAAAACTGTTTTTT. V gene TRBV7-2 combines with J gene TRBJ1-4; D is unresolved. This CDR3 contains 14 residues. Trimming took off 7 bases at V and 5 bases at J, with 14 bases between the two ends. Germline V gene data show CDR1 as SGHTA and CDR2 as FQGNSA.

In DNA form, the CDR3 reads TGTGCCAGCAGCGTAGAGGCAGTACCCTACGAGCAGTACTTC. Translation gives CASSVEAVPYEQYF. The chain links TRBV9 to TRBJ2-7; no firm D call. The CDR3 runs to 14 residues. In germline, CDR1 is SGDLS, CDR2 YYNGEE. V lost 0 bases, J lost 2 bases, and 9 bases lay in between.

The chain carries TRBV3-1 (or the pseudogene TRBV3-2) and TRBJ2-7; TRBD1 or TRBD2 may be the D gene (6 bases each). The ends were cut back, 4 bases at V and 3 bases at J, with 13 bases in the middle. Germline V lookup: CDR1 LGHDT, CDR2 YNNKEL (reference sequence). CDR3 length: 14 amino acids. The CDR3 bases are TGTGCCAGCAGCCGAACGGAGGGGGGCTACGAGCAGTACTTC. Encoded protein: CASSRTEGGYEQYF.

The count of this clone is one. This chain connects TRBV6-6 to TRBJ1-5; D gene uncertain. V was cut by 0 bases and J by 4 bases, with 7 bases left in between. CDR3 length: 14 residues. Germline V gives CDR1 MNHNY, CDR2 SVGAGI (reference sequence). The CDR3 protein is CASSYSSSNQPQHF. Here the CDR3 DNA reads TGTGCCAGCAGTTACTCGAGCAGTAATCAGCCCCAGCATTTT.

The gene calls are TRBV9 and TRBJ2-3; 10 positions agree with TRBD2. The ends lost 1 base at V and 0 bases at J; junction bases unmatched: 5. This CDR3 comprises 17 residues. Germline loops: CDR1 SGDLS, CDR2 YYNGEE. CDR3 region: CASSVPSGGPSTDTQYF. The CDR3 DNA reads as TGTGCCAGCAGCGTACCTAGCGGGGGCCCCAGCACAGATACGCAGTATTTT.